A single sample gave rise to the 16 T cell receptor beta chains below, sequenced in a study of cytomegalovirus exposure and HLA in healthy donors. The PCR was carried out with 60 Vbeta primers and 13 Jbeta primers. Repertoires were generated with immunoSEQ multiplex PCR, while TCRdb's copy carries only in-frame clones and drops some. The data show around 210,000 clones, approximately 85% seen once. The sample comprised PBMCs. Receptor source: a girl aged 2 to 9 in good health and CMV-seronegative.

This clone was detected a few times. CDR3 loop: CASSGQYTEAFF. DNA of the CDR3: TGTGCCAGCAGTGGACAGTACACTGAAGCTTTCTTT. The chain combines TRBV6-5 with TRBJ1-1; D is perhaps TRBD1 (6 bases). The CDR3 length is 12 residues. Germline V CDR1 and CDR2: MNHEY, SVGAGI. Trimming removed 5 bases from V and 3 bases from J, with 7 bases in between.

The chain uses TRBV6-1 and TRBJ1-5; 7 nucleotides align to TRBD1. Germline V gene data show CDR1 as MNHNS and CDR2 as SASEGT. This CDR3 has 13 residues. The V and J ends lost 6 bases and 14 bases, in that order; junction bases with no gene match: 13. The CDR3 DNA sequence: TGTGCCAGCAGGTCCCAAGGGACAGATATAGAGCATTTT. Its protein product is CASRSQGTDIEHF.

This clone was seen a handful of times. The chain is built from TRBV4-1 and TRBJ2-1; 8 bases are a match to TRBD2. Germline CDR1 is MGHRA and CDR2 is YSYEKL. The trim removed 1 base at V and 10 bases at J, leaving 3 bases unmatched. The length of the CDR3 is 13 residues. As DNA, the CDR3 is TGCGCCAGCAGCCAAGTAGGCGGGAGGGAGCAGTTCTTC. Translating it yields CASSQVGGREQFF.

The chain uses TRBV11-2 and TRBJ2-1, with 10 nucleotides matching TRBD2. Germline V lookup: CDR1 SGHAT, CDR2 FQNNGV. The CDR3 runs to 17 residues. After removal of 1 base from V and 2 bases from J, the junction contained 5 bases not matched to a gene. This CDR3 is CASSLARTSGTYNEQFF. The CDR3 DNA follows: TGTGCCAGCAGCTTAGCCCGGACTAGCGGTACCTACAATGAGCAGTTCTTC.

The chain links TRBV29-1 to TRBJ1-4, with 7 bases fitting TRBD1. Germline V gene lookup returns CDR1 SQVTM and CDR2 ANQGSEA. CDR3 size: 11 residues. With 4 bases clipped from V and 12 bases from J, the junction kept 5 bases outside the gene matches. The CDR3 protein is CSVVATGELFF. CDR3 in DNA: TGCAGCGTTGTAGCTACAGGGGAACTGTTTTTT. The variable domain in full, with the rest retrieved from reference TRBV29-1 and TRBJ1-4, is SAVISQKPSRDICQRGTSLTIQCQVDSQVTMMFWYRQQPGQSLTLIATANQGSEATYESGFVIDKFPISRPNLTFSTLTVSNMSPEDSSIYLCSVVATGELFFGSGTQLSVL.

This clone has just a few counts. V gene TRBV7-8 combines with J gene TRBJ2-1, with TRBD2 identical over 8 bases. The CDR3 has 15 residues. The V gene end was trimmed by 0 bases and the J gene end by 7 bases; junction bases not matched to a gene: 5. Germline CDR1 and CDR2: SGHVS and FQNEAQ. CDR3 sequence: CASSLAGRVWNEQFF. DNA of the CDR3: TGTGCCAGCAGCTTAGCCGGGAGGGTTTGGAATGAGCAGTTCTTC.

The rearrangement joins TRBV2 to TRBJ1-3; D gene ambiguous. The germline V and J ends were trimmed by 3 bases and 0 bases, with 15 bases remaining between them. The CDR3 consists of 17 residues. Per germline, CDR1 SNHLY and CDR2 FYNNEI. The CDR3 sequence is CASSDFVLAYSGNTIYF. The CDR3 DNA sequence: TGTGCCAGCAGTGATTTTGTGTTAGCCTACTCTGGAAACACCATATATTTT.

J is TRBJ2-7 and V is TRBV27; 9 nucleotides match TRBD1. Germline lookup yields CDR1 MNHEY and CDR2 SMNVEV (reference sequence). V lost 6 bases to trimming and J lost 2 bases; unmatched junction nucleotides: 2. CDR3 size: 13 residues. CDR3 in amino acids: CASSWTGAYEQYF. DNA of the CDR3: TGTGCCAGCAGCTGGACAGGGGCCTACGAGCAGTACTTC.

The V and J genes are TRBV9 and TRBJ1-5; possible D gene TRBD1, 6 bases. Looked up from germline, CDR1 is SGDLS and CDR2 is YYNGEE. Trimming took 3 bases from V and 2 from J, leaving 6 bases between them. The CDR3 has 13 amino acids. The CDR3 DNA sequence: TGTGCCAGCAGCGCAGGGGGCAATCAGCCCCAGCATTTT. It specifies CASSAGGNQPQHF.

The V gene is TRBV6-5, the J gene TRBJ1-5, with D uncertain. Germline V gives CDR1 MNHEY, CDR2 SVGAGI. This CDR3 spans 14 amino acids. The V end lost 6 bases, the J end lost 2 bases, and 11 bases lay between the germline ends. The CDR3 sequence is CASRKKQGNQPQHF. In DNA form, the CDR3 reads TGTGCCAGCAGAAAGAAACAAGGCAATCAGCCCCAGCATTTT.

The J gene is TRBJ1-1, the V gene TRBV4-1; 7 bases align to TRBD1. The CDR3 totals 14 residues. The germline V gene encodes CDR1 MGHRA and CDR2 YSYEKL. Losses at the gene ends were 4 bases for V and 4 bases for J; bases not matched to a gene: 6. The CDR3 DNA follows: TGCGCCAGCAGCCTTTCGACAGGGACCACTGAAGCTTTCTTT. Its protein product is CASSLSTGTTEAFF.

The chain combines TRBV15 with TRBJ2-7; maybe TRBD1 (6 bases). The CDR3 consists of 14 residues. V gave up 3 bases and J gave up 3 bases, with 12 bases separating them. Per the germline V gene, CDR1 is LNHNV and CDR2 is YYDKDF (reference sequence). CDR3 protein: CATSRGDTRYEQYF. As DNA, the CDR3 is TGTGCCACCAGCAGGGGGGACACACGCTACGAGCAGTACTTC.

The chain joins TRBV6-6 to TRBJ1-4; the D gene is possibly TRBD1 (5 bases). The germline CDR1 and CDR2 sequences are MNHNY and SVGAGI (reference sequence). CDR3 size: 13 residues. V was pared by 2 bases and J by 5 bases, with 6 bases between. The CDR3 spells CASSYRGNEKLFF. In nucleotides, the CDR3 is TGTGCCAGCAGTTACCGGGGGAATGAAAAACTGTTTTTT.

This chain uses TRBV6-6 with TRBJ2-7; 10 bases fit TRBD1. With V trimmed by 5 bases and J by 2 bases, 6 bases remained unmatched. Germline V gives CDR1 MNHNY, CDR2 SVGAGI (reference sequence). The CDR3 covers 15 residues. CDR3 bases: TGTGCCAGCAGTACCGGGACAGGGGAAGCCTACGAGCAGTACTTC. Translated, it gives CASSTGTGEAYEQYF.

As to this clone: Other nucleotide sequences in the sample specify the same CDR3. The chain links TRBV5-1 to TRBJ2-5; 7 bases match TRBD2. Germline V CDR1 and CDR2: SGHRS, YFSETQ. The V segment lost 7 bases and the J segment 5 bases; nucleotides outside the gene matches: 8. The CDR3 consists of 13 residues. In nucleotides, the CDR3 is TGCGCCAGCCGACTAGCTGGGTCGGAGACCCAGTACTTC. Encoded protein: CASRLAGSETQYF. Supplemented by reference TRBV5-1 and TRBJ2-5, the full variable domain reads KAGVTQTPRYLIKTRGQQVTLSCSPISGHRSVSWYQQTPGQGLQFLFEYFSETQRNKGNFPGRFSGRQFSNSRSEMNVSTLELGDSALYLCASRLAGSETQYFGPGTRLLVL.

V and J are TRBV5-1 and TRBJ1-2; D remains ambiguous. Trimming pared 4 bases from V and 5 bases from J, leaving 9 bases between. There are 12 residues in the CDR3. Germline V lookup: CDR1 SGHRS, CDR2 YFSETQ. CDR3 residues: CASSGSDYGYTF. CDR3 bases: TGCGCCAGCAGCGGAAGCGATTATGGCTACACCTTC.